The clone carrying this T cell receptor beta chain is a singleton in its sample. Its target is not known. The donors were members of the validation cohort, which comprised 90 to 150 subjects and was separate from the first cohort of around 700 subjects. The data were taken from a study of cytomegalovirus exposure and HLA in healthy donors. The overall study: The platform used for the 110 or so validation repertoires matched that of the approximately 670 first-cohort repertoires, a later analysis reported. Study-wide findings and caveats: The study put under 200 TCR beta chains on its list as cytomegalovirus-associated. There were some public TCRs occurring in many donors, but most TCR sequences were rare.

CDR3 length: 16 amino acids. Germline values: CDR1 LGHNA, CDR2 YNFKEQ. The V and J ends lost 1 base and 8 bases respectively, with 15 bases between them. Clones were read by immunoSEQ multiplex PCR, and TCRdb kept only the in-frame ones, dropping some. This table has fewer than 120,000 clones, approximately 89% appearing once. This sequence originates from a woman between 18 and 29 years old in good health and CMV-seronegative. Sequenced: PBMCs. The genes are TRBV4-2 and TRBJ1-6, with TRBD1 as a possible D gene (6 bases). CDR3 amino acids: CASSQVRGGSYSPLHF. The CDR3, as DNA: TGTGCCAGCAGCCAAGTTAGGGGGGGCTCATATTCACCCCTCCACTTT.